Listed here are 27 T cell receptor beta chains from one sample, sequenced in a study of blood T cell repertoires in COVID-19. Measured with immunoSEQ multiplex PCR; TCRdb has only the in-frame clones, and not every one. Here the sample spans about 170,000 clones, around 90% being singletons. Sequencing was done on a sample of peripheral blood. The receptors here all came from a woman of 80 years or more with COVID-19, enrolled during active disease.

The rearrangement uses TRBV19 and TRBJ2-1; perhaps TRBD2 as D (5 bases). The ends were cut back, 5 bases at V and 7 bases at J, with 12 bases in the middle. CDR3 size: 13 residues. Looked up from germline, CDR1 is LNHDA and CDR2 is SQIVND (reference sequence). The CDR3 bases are TGTGCCAGTAGTCCCGGACTTAATAATGAGCAGTTCTTC. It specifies CASSPGLNNEQFF.

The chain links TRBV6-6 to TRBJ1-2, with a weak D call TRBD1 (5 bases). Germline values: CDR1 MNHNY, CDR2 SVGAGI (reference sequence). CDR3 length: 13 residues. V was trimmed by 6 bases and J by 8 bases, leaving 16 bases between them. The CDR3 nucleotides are TGTGCCAGCAGAGGGGTCCGGGGGGAAGGCTACACCTTC. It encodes CASRGVRGEGYTF.

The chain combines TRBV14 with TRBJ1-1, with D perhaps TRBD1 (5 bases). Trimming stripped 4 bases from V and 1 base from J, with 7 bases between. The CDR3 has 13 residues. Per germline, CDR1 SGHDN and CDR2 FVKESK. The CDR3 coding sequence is TGTGCCAGCAGCCCAGGACAGAACACTGAAGCTTTCTTT. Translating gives CASSPGQNTEAFF.

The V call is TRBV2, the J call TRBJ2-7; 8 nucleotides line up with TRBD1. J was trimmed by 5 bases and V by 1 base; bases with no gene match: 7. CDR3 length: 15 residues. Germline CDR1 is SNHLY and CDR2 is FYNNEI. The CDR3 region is CASSEGAGGTDEQYF. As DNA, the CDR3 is TGTGCCAGCAGTGAAGGCGCAGGGGGCACGGACGAGCAGTACTTC.

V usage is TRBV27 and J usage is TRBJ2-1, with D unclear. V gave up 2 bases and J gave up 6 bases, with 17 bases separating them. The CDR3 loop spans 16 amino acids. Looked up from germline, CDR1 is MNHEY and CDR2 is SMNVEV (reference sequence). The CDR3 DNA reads TGTGCCAGCAGTTTAAGAAGCAGGTTCAATCCCAATGAGCAGTTCTTC. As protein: CASSLRSRFNPNEQFF.

CDR3 in amino acids: CASSQVEGKQYF. The CDR3, as DNA: TGCGCCAGCAGCCAAGTTGAGGGAAAGCAGTACTTC. The J gene is TRBJ2-7, the V gene TRBV4-1; D perhaps matches TRBD2 (5 bases). V was pared by 1 base and J by 8 bases, with 9 bases between. Per the germline V gene, CDR1 is MGHRA and CDR2 is YSYEKL. The CDR3 covers 12 residues.

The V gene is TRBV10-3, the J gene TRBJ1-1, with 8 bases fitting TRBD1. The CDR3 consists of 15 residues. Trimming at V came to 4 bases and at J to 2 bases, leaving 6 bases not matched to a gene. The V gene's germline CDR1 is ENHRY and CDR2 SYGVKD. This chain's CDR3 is CAISGDRRYNTEAFF. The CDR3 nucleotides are TGTGCCATCAGTGGGGACAGGCGTTATAACACTGAAGCTTTCTTT.

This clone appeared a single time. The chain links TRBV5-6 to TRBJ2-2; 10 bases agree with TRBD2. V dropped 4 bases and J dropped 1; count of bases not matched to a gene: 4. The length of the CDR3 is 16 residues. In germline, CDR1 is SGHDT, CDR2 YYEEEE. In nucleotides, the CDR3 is TGTGCCAGCAGCCTAAGACTAGCGGGGAACACCGGGGAGCTGTTTTTT. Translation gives CASSLRLAGNTGELFF.

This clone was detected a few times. The CDR3 loop is CASSGTSSGNTIYF. CDR3 nucleotide sequence: TGTGCCAGCAGTGGGACAAGCTCTGGAAACACCATATATTTT. This chain connects TRBV28 to TRBJ1-3; D is perhaps TRBD1 (6 bases). The CDR3 is 14 amino acids. CDR1 and CDR2 from the germline V gene are MDHEN and SYDVKM. Trimming stripped 5 bases from V and 0 bases from J, with 8 bases between.

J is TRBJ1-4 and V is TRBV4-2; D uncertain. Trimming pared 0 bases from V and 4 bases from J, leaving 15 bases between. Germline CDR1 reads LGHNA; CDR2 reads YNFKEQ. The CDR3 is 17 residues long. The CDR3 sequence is CASSQEGGQRRNEKLFF. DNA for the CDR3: TGTGCCAGCAGCCAAGAAGGTGGTCAGCGCCGTAATGAAAAACTGTTTTTT.

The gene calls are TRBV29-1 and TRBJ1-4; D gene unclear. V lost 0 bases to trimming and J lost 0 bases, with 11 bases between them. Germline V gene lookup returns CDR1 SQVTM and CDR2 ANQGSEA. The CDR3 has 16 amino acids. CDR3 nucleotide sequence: TGCAGCGTTGAAGATCCGGCGGAGGCAACTAATGAAAAACTGTTTTTT. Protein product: CSVEDPAEATNEKLFF. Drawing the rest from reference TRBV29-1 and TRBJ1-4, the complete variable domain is SAVISQKPSRDICQRGTSLTIQCQVDSQVTMMFWYRQQPGQSLTLIATANQGSEATYESGFVIDKFPISRPNLTFSTLTVSNMSPEDSSIYLCSVEDPAEATNEKLFFGSGTQLSVL.

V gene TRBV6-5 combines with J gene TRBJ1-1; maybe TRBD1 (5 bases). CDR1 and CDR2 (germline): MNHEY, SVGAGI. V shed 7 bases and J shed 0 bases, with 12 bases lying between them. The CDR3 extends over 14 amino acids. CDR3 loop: CASTPGLLNTEAFF. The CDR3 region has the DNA TGTGCCAGCACCCCGGGACTTTTGAACACTGAAGCTTTCTTT.

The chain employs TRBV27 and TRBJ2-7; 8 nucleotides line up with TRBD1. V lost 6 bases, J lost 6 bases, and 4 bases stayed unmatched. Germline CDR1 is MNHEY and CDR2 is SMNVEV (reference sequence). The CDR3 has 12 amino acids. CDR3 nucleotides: TGTGCCAGCAGCACACAGGGGGGCGAGCAGTACTTC. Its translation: CASSTQGGEQYF.

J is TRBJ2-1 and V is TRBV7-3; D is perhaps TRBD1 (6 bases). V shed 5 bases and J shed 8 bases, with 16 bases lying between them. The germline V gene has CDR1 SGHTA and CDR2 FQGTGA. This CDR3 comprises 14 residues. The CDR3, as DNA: TGTGCCAGCAGCACGTACAGGGACCACCATGAGCAGTTCTTC. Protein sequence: CASSTYRDHHEQFF.

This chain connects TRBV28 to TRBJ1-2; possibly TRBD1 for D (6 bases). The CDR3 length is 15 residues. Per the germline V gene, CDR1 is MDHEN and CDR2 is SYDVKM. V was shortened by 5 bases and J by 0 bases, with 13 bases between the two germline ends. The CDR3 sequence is CASSLQGPANYGYTF. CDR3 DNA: TGTGCCAGCAGTCTACAGGGCCCAGCTAACTATGGCTACACCTTC.

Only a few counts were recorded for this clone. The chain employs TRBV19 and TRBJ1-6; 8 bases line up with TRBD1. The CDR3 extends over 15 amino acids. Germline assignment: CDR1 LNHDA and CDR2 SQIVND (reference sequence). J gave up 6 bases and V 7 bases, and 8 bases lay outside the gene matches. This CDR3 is CASTAGQGGNSPLHF. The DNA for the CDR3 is TGTGCCAGTACCGCCGGACAGGGAGGTAATTCACCCCTCCACTTT.

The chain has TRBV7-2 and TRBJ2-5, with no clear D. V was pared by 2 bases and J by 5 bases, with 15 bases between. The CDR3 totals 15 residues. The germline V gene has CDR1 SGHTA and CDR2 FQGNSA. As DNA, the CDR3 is TGTGCCAGCAGCTTAACCCTCCACGGTCGGGAGACCCAGTACTTC. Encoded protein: CASSLTLHGRETQYF.

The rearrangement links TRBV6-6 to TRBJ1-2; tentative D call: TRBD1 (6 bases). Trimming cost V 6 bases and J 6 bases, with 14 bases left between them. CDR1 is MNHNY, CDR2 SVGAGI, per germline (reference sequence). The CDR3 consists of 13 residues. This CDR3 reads CASSRGGPDGYTF. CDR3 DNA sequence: TGTGCCAGCAGCAGAGGGGGTCCGGATGGCTACACCTTC.

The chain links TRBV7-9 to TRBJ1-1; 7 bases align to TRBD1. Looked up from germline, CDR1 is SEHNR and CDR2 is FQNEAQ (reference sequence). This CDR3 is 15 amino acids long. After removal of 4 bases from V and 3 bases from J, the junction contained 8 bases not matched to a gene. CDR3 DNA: TGTGCCAGCAGCTCAGGGGACAGAAAGGACACTGAAGCTTTCTTT. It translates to CASSSGDRKDTEAFF.

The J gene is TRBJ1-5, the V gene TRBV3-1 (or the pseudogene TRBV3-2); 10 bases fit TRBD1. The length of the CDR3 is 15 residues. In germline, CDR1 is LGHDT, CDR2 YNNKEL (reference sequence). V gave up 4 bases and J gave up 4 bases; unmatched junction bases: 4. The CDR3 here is CASSLGTGVNQPQHF. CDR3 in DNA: TGTGCCAGCAGCCTAGGGACAGGGGTGAATCAGCCCCAGCATTTT.

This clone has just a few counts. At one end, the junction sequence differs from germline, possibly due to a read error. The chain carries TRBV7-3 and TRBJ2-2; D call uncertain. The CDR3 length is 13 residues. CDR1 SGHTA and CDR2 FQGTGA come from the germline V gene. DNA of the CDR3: TGTGCCAGCAGCCTAACTCAGACCGGGGAGCTGTTTTTT. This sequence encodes CASSLTQTGELFF.

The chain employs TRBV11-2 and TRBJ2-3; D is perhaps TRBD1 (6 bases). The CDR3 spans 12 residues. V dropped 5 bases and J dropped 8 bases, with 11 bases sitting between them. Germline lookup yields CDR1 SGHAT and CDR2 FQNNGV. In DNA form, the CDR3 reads TGTGCCAGCAGCATTGGACAGTCTACGCAGTATTTT. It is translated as CASSIGQSTQYF.

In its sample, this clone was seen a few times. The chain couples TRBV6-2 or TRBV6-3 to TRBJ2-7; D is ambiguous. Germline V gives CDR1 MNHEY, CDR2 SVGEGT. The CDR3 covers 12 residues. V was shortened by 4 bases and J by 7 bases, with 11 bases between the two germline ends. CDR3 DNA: TGTGCCAGCAGTTGGAGTGGTGCGGAGCAGTACTTC. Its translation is CASSWSGAEQYF.

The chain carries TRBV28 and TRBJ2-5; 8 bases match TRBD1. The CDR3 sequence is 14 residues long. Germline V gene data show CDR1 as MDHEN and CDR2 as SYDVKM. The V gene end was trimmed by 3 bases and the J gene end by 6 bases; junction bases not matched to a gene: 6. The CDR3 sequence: CASSLTGVGKTQYF. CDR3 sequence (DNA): TGTGCCAGCAGTTTGACAGGGGTAGGAAAGACCCAGTACTTC.

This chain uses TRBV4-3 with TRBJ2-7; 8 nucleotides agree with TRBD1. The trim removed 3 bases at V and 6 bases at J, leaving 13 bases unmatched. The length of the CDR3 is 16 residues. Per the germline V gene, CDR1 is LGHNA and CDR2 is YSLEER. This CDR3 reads CASSQITGTGMLEQYF. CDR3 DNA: TGCGCCAGCAGCCAGATTACCGGGACAGGAATGCTCGAGCAGTACTTC.

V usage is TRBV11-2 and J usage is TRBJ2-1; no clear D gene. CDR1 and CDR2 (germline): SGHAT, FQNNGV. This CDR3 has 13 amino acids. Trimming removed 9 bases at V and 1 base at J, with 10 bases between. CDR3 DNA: TGTGCCAGAGCCCGCCGATCCTACAATGAGCAGTTCTTC. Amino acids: CARARRSYNEQFF.

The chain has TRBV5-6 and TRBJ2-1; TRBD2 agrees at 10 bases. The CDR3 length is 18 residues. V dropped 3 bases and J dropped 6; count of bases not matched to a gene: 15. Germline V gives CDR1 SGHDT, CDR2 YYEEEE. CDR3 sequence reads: CASSSLKTRLAGVNEQFF. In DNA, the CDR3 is TGTGCCAGCAGCTCCCTGAAGACACGACTAGCGGGCGTCAATGAGCAGTTCTTC.